This TCR beta chain originates from a study of identical twins. Overall study findings and caveats: Low generation-probability sequences were in excess among twin-shared out-of-frame alpha sequences. While abundant cord blood beta clonotypes carried fewer insertions, memory repertoires showed no such pattern. Beta out-of-frame twin sharing showed a weaker excess.

The V gene lost 0 bases and the J gene lost 4 bases, with 10 bases spanning the gap. The germline V gene encodes CDR1 MGHRA and CDR2 YSYEKL. The CDR3 spans 15 residues. About this clonotype: Its target is not known.

The cDNA had a unique molecular identifier and a template-switch universal primer site. MiXCR was run by TCRdb on the 5' RACE reads, yielding one entry per CDR3 protein. Counted here are around 1.7 million distinct CDR3 sequences, about 32% occurring once; the ten biggest clones make up 0.25% to 0.3%. The material sequenced was cord blood. This chain connects TRBV4-1 to TRBJ2-1; no definite D call. The TCR sequence derives from a newborn girl in good health. The CDR3: CASSQESRLYNEQFF. The CDR3 nucleotides are TGCGCCAGCAGCCAAGAATCGCGACTTTACAATGAGCAGTTCTTC.